Described below is a single T cell receptor (beta chain) sequence and its context. Its antigen remains unidentified. There are no base qualities to consult, and no much larger clone falls within one base. The CDR1 and CDR2 encoded by the germline V gene are SQVTM and ANQGSEA. The CDR3 runs 14 amino acids, cysteine and phenylalanine included. Only the CDR3 DNA is retained, 42 bases long and in frame from the first base. V loses 5 bases, J loses 3 bases, and the germline ends lie 17 bases apart. Using the deep immunoSEQ assay, TCR CDR3 regions were amplified from genomic DNA by multiplex PCR. Genomic DNA extracted from each cell subset was distributed evenly over all wells of several immunoSEQ 96-well plates, and each plate served as one replicate. For sorted subsets, each replicate PCR was loaded with approximately 190 ng genomic DNA, equivalent to approximately 33,000 T cell genomes. Purified libraries were measured with a Qubit 3.0 fluorometer, size-checked on a Bioanalyzer 2100, and measured again with the KAPA Library Quantification kit. Each immunoSEQ 96-well plate was sequenced on its own single-read 150-cycle Illumina NextSeq 550 flow cell. Per the authors' processing: The immunoSEQ output contained only junctional sequences without quality scores, so filtering could not match that applied to full-length reads. To assign V/J genes and CDR3, sequences were annotated against IMGT germline references using PyIR, a Python wrapper for IgBLAST v1.9. Reads with weak V/J assignments (E-value above 1e-6), missing CDR3, stop codons, out-of-frame junctions, or ambiguous translated residues were removed. A V3J clonotype was defined by an identical inferred V gene, J gene, and CDR3 amino acid sequence. Percentage overlap between repertoires was calculated by dividing the number of shared unique clonotypes by the size of the smaller repertoire. Three approaches were used to assess repertoire richness: RTK rarefaction, the Chao1 estimator, and Recon v2.1 estimates of unobserved clonotypes. OLGA was used to compute generation probabilities for all TCRbeta clonotypes that the gDNA method yielded from a handful of donors. The source is immuneACCESS, and TCRdb retained only in-frame sequences with V and J called. Part of the clones is not carried over; for the studies checked, unresolved V genes explain less than half of this, and the remainder is unexplained. The V and J calls and the clone size are those of that table, but D and trimming were determined from the DNA. A total of about 2.4 million clones appear in this sample, just over 90% of them only once. The ten largest clones capture 0.11% to 0.15% of the sample.

The donors were healthy, HIV-negative adults who had no recently reported acute infections or vaccinations. All donors were Caucasian adults living in Nashville, Tennessee, USA. Magnetic negative selection was used to enrich CD4+ T cells, after which naive cells were positively selected on CD45RA and the negative fraction became the memory subset. Blood was obtained by leukapheresis, after which PBMCs were separated by Ficoll-Histopaque density gradient centrifugation and cryopreserved in liquid nitrogen vapor phase. Analytical flow cytometry was used to check the purity and quantity of each magnetically sorted T cell population. Genomic DNA was isolated from each sorted fraction and quantified by UV absorbance on a Nanodrop 2000c. This specimen belongs to a study of shared clonotypes between healthy human individuals (dated by TCRdb to the early 2020s). Background on the whole study: Three men and two women, aged 18 to 49 years, made up the cohort. For each donor, CD4 naive and CD4 memory were each given three plates, CD8 naive was given two plates, and CD8 memory was given one plate. To estimate repertoire size and how much clonotype sharing occurs between individuals, the study deeply sequenced the blood TCR repertoires of five healthy adults. To increase sequencing depth and limit assay-specific biases, different laboratories used diverse techniques to prepare libraries and sequence TCR repertoires. Each donor's leukapheresis produced roughly between roughly 0.94 and 9.5 billion PBMCs.

General findings and caveats noted by the study authors: Sharing across a few donors was observed for about 4.8% of naive CD4, over 3% of naive CD8, roughly 2.3% of memory CD4, and about 0.38% of memory CD8 clonotypes. Because the study included a small number of donors, the genetic and exposure-history diversity represented was limited. Based on pairwise subsampling, the degree of clonotype sharing among donors was expected to be affected by sequencing depth. Clonotypes shared by all four sorted-subset donors showed higher generation probabilities than non-shared clonotypes. Sampling was restricted to blood, and TCR repertoires in tissue are likely to differ from TCR repertoires in blood. Estimated clonotype richness was generally larger for naive than for memory subsets. Rarefaction of sorted-subset datasets indicated incomplete sequencing despite the large sequencing depth.

Material: naive CD4+ T cells sorted from blood. The cell subset or site label here, explained by the study, means: CD45RA+ positively selected. This TCR derives from a man between 18 and 35 years old in good health. Recombination joined TRBV29-1 with TRBJ2-7; the D gene is not confidently resolved. In nucleotides, the sequence is TGCAGCGTTACCTTACACGCATCCCTCTACGAGCAGTACTTC. Translated, this is CSVTLHASLYEQYF.